Each of the 9 T cell receptor beta chains below was sequenced from the same sample in a study of T cell repertoires in cytomegalovirus infection. A single record per CDR3 protein comes from TCRdb applying MiXCR to the reads. The sample records about 490,000 distinct CDR3 sequences, 15% to 20% being singletons. Material for sequencing was CD8+ T cells from PBMCs. The receptors were gathered from a human donor in good health (CMV status not recorded). Some clones in this sample may be carry-over from other donors' samples.

CDR3 amino acids: CASSISSGAGAYNEQFF. The CDR3 DNA follows: TGTGCCAGTAGTATATCGAGTGGGGCGGGAGCCTACAATGAGCAGTTCTTC. The chain employs TRBV19 and TRBJ2-1; TRBD2 matches at 7 bases. The V segment lost 2 bases and the J segment 2 bases; nucleotides outside the gene matches: 9. The germline V gene has CDR1 LNHDA and CDR2 SQIVND (reference sequence). The CDR3 has 17 residues.

This clonotype was picked up many times. The genes are TRBV7-6 and TRBJ2-2; 11 nucleotides agree with TRBD1. The CDR3 spans 16 residues. Per the germline V gene, CDR1 is SGHVS and CDR2 is FNYEAQ. Germline trimming cut 5 bases from V and 2 bases from J; bases unmatched to any gene: 4. The CDR3 sequence is CASSPRTGGNTGELFF. The CDR3 DNA reads TGTGCCAGCAGCCCTCGGACAGGGGGCAACACCGGGGAGCTGTTTTTT.

Points on this clonotype: A read error may explain this, as a much larger clone is one base away. The gene calls are TRBV2 and TRBJ2-2; possibly TRBD1 for D (6 bases). CDR3 length: 15 residues. CDR1 and CDR2 (germline): SNHLY, FYNNEI. The CDR3 nucleotides read TGTACCAGCAGGGAGACAGGTGTGAACACCGGGGAGCTGTTTTTT. This translates into CTSRETGVNTGELFF.

This clonotype was seen repeatedly, ten times or more. The J gene is TRBJ2-3, the V gene TRBV27; a possible D gene is TRBD1 (5 bases). CDR1 is MNHEY, CDR2 SMNVEV, per germline (reference sequence). This CDR3 region has 15 residues. V lost 3 bases and J lost 4, with 14 bases in between. The CDR3 loop reads CASSLVSGAPDTQYF. The CDR3 region has the DNA TGTGCCAGCAGTTTGGTTTCTGGGGCCCCAGATACGCAGTATTTT.

CDR3 amino acids: CASNRGGYEQYF. CDR3 nucleotide sequence: TGTGCCAGCAACAGGGGGGGCTACGAGCAGTACTTC. V gene TRBV12-3 or TRBV12-4 combines with J gene TRBJ2-7; D perhaps matches TRBD1 (8 bases). CDR3 length: 12 amino acids. Trimming cost V 7 bases and J 3 bases, with 10 bases left between them.

This clonotype was seen at least ten times. This rearrangement joins TRBV7-2 to TRBJ2-3; D gene ambiguous. There are 15 residues in the CDR3. Germline V gene data show CDR1 as SGHTA and CDR2 as FQGNSA. The V and J ends lost 2 bases and 0 bases respectively, with 9 bases between them. The CDR3 DNA sequence: TGTGCCAGCAGCTTAAAGGTTGCTAGCACAGATACGCAGTATTTT. Protein sequence: CASSLKVASTDTQYF.

This clonotype was recorded at least ten times. This rearrangement joins TRBV6-1 to TRBJ1-1; D is uncertain. CDR1 and CDR2 (germline): MNHNS, SASEGT. The CDR3 has 13 residues. V lost 1 base to trimming and J lost 7 bases, with 10 bases between them. The CDR3 here is CASSEESWSEAFF. The DNA of the CDR3 is TGTGCCAGCAGTGAAGAATCGTGGAGTGAAGCTTTCTTT.

This clonotype has more than one count but fewer than ten. The rearrangement joins TRBV20-1 to TRBJ2-6; unclear D gene. V lost 0 bases, J lost 0 bases, and 6 bases lay in between. Germline CDR1 reads DFQATT; CDR2 reads SNEGSKA (reference sequence). The CDR3 runs 15 residues. Here the CDR3 DNA reads TGCAGTGCTAGAGACAAAGGCTCTGGGGCCAACGTCCTGACTTTC. It yields the protein CSARDKGSGANVLTF.

The chain uses TRBV29-1 and TRBJ2-3; 8 nucleotides align to TRBD2. In germline, CDR1 is SQVTM, CDR2 ANQGSEA. This CDR3 spans 14 amino acids. The J segment lost 4 bases and the V segment lost 5 bases, leaving 8 bases of the junction unmatched. This chain's CDR3 is CSVLIFSGADTQYF. The CDR3 DNA reads as TGCAGCGTTTTGATATTTAGCGGGGCAGATACGCAGTATTTT.